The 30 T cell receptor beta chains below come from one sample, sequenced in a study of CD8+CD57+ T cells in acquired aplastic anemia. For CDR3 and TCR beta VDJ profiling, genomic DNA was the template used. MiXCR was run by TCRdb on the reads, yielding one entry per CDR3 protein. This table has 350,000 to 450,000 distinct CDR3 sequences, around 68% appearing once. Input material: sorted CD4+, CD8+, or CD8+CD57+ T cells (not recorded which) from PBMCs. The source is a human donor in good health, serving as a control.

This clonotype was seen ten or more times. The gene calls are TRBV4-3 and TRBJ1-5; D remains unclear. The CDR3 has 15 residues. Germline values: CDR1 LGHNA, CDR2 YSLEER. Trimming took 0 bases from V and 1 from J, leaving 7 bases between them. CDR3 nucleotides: TGCGCCAGCAGCCAAGACGGCAGGAGCAATCAGCCCCAGCATTTT. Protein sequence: CASSQDGRSNQPQHF.

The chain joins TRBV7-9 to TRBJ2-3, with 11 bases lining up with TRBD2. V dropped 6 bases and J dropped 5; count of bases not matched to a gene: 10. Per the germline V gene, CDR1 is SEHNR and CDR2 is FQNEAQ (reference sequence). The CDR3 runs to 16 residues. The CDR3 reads CASRFLSGGAEDTQYF. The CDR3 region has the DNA TGTGCCAGCAGATTTCTTAGCGGGGGGGCCGAAGATACGCAGTATTTT.

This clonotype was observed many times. In DNA form, the CDR3 reads TGTGCCTGGAGTGTCCAGGCAGTTGAGAATTCACCCCTCCACTTT. It codes for CAWSVQAVENSPLHF. The V and J genes are TRBV30 and TRBJ1-6; D remains ambiguous. The CDR3 spans 15 residues. V dropped 0 bases and J dropped 7 bases, with 13 bases sitting between them. CDR1 GTSNPN and CDR2 SVGIG come from the germline V gene (reference sequence).

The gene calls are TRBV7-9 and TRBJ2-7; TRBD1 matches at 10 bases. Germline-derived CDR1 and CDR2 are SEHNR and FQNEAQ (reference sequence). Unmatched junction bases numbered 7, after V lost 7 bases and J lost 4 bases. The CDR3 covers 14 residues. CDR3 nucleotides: TGTGCCAGCACCCCAGGGACAGGGGAGTACGAGCAGTACTTC. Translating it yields CASTPGTGEYEQYF.

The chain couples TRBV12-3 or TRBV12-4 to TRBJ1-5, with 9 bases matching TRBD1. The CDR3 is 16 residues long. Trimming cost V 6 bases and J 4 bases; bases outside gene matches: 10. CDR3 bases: TGTGCCAGCAGCCGGGCAGACAGGGGGAAGAATCAGCCCCAGCATTTT. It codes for CASSRADRGKNQPQHF.

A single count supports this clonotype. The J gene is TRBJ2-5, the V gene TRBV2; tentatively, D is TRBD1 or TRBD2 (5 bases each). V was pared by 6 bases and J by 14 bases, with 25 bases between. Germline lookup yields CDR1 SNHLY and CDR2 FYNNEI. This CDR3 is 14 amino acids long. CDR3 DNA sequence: TGTGCCAGCAGCCTAAGGGTGGGGCAAGCGGACGATTACTTC. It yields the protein CASSLRVGQADDYF.

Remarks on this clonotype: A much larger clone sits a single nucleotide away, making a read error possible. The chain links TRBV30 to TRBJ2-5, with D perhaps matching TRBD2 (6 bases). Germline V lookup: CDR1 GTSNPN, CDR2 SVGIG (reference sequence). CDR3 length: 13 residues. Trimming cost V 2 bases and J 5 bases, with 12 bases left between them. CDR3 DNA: TGTGCCTGGAGTCCCCTAGCGATGGAGACCCAGTACTTC. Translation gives CAWSPLAMETQYF.

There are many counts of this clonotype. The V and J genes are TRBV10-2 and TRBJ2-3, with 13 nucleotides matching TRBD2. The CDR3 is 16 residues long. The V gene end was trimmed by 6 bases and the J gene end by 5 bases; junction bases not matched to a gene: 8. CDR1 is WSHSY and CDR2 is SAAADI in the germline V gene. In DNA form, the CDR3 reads TGCGCCAGCAGGAACCGACTAGCGGGGGGCTTAGATACGCAGTATTTT. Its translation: CASRNRLAGGLDTQYF.

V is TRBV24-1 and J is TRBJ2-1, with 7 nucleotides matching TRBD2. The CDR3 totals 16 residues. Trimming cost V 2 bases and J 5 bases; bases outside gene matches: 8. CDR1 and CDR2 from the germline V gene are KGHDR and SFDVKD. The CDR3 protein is CATSDWSSGTDNEQFF. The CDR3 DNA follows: TGTGCCACCAGTGATTGGTCTAGCGGAACAGACAATGAGCAGTTCTTC.

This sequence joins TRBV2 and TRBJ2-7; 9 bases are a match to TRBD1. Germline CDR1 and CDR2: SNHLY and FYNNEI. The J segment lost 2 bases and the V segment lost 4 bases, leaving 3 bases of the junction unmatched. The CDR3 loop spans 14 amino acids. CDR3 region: CASSATGGAYEQYF. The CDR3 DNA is TGTGCCAGCAGTGCGACAGGGGGGGCCTACGAGCAGTACTTC.

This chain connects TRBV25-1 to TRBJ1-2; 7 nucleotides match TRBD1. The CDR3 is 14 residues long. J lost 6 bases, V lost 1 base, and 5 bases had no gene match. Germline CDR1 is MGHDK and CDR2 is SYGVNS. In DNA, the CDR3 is TGTGCCAGCAGTGAATTAGACAGGGTGAATGGCTACACCTTC. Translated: CASSELDRVNGYTF.

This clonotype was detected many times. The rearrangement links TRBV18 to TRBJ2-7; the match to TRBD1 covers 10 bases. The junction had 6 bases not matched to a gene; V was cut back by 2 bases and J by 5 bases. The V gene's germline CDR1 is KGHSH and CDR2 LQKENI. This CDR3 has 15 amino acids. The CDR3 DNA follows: TGTGCCAGCTCACCAGGCGGGACAGGGGCGAACGAGCAGTACTTC. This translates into CASSPGGTGANEQYF.

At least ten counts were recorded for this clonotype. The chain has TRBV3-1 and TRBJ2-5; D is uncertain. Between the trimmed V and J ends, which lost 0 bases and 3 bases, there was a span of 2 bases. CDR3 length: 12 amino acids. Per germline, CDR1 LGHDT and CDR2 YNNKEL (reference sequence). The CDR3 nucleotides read TGTGCCAGCAGCCAAGAGGAAGAGACCCAGTACTTC. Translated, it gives CASSQEEETQYF.

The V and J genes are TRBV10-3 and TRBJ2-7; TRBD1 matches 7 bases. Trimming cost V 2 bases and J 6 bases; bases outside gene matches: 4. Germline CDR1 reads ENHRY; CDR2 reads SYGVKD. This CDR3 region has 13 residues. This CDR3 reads CAISEDREGEQYF. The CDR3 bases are TGTGCCATCAGTGAGGACAGGGAAGGCGAGCAGTACTTC.

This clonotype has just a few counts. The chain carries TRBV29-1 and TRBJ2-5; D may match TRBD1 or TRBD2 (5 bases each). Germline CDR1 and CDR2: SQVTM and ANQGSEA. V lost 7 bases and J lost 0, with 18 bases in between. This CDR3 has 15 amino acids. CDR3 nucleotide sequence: TGCAGCGGGGCTATCGGGACGGCGTACCAAGAGACCCAGTACTTC. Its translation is CSGAIGTAYQETQYF.

The CDR3 here is CARSVKGASTDTQYF. CDR3 sequence (DNA): TGCGCCAGGAGTGTAAAGGGGGCAAGCACAGATACGCAGTATTTT. The chain employs TRBV4-3 and TRBJ2-3; TRBD1 matches at 7 bases. The J segment lost 0 bases and the V segment lost 9 bases, leaving 9 bases of the junction unmatched. The V gene's germline CDR1 is LGHNA and CDR2 YSLEER. This CDR3 has 15 amino acids.

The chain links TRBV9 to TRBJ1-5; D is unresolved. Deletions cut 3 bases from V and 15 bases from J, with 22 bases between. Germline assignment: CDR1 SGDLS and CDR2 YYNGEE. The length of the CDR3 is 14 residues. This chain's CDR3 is CASSGQGLAGETHF. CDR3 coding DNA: TGTGCCAGCAGCGGACAAGGACTAGCGGGAGAGACGCATTTT.

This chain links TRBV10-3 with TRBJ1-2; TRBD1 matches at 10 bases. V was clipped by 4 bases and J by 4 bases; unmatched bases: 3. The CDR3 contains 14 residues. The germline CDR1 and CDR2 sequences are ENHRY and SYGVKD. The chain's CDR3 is CAISGGTGAYGYTF. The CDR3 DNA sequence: TGTGCCATCAGTGGGGGGACAGGGGCCTATGGCTACACCTTC.

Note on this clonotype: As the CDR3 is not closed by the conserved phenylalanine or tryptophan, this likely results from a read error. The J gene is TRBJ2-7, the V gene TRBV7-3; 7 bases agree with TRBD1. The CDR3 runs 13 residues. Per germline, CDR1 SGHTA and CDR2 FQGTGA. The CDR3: CASTLNRGYEQYT. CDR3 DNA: TGCGCCAGCACCCTAAACAGGGGCTACGAGCAGTACACC.

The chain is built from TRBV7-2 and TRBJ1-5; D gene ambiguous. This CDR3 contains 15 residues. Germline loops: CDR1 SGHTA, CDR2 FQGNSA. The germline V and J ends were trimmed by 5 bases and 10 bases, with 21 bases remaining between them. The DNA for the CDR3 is TGTGCCAGCAGCGTCAAGACGACCCAGTGCTTCCCCCAGCATTTT. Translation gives CASSVKTTQCFPQHF.

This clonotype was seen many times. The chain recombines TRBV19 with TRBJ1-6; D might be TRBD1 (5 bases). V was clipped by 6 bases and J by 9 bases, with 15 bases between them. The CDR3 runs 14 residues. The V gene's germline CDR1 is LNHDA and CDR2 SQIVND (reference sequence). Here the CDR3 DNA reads TGTGCCAGTAGCAGGGACCGGGGAACTTCACCCCTCCACTTT. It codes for CASSRDRGTSPLHF.

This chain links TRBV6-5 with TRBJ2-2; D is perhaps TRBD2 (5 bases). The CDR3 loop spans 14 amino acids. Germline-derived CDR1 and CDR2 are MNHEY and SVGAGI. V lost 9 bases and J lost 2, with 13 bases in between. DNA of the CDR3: TGTGCCAGAGACGACCGACTAAACACCGGGGAGCTGTTTTTT. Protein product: CARDDRLNTGELFF.

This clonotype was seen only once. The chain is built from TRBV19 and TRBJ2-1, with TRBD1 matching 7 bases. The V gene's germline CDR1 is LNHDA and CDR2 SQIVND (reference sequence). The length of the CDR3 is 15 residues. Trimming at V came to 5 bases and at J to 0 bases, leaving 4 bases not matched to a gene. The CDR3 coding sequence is TGTGCCAGTAGTGTACAGGGGAGCTCCTACAATGAGCAGTTCTTC. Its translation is CASSVQGSSYNEQFF. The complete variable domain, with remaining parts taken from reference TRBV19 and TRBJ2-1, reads DGGITQSPKYLFRKEGQNVTLSCEQNLNHDAMYWYRQDPGQGLRLIYYSQIVNDFQKGDIAEGYSVSREKKESFPLTVTSAQKNPTAFYLCASSVQGSSYNEQFFGPGTRLTVL.

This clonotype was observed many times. In DNA form, the CDR3 reads TGTGCCAGCAGTTACTCGATTAAGCGGCAGTTCTCCTACGAGCAGTACTTC. It is translated as CASSYSIKRQFSYEQYF. J is TRBJ2-7 and V is TRBV6-2 or TRBV6-3; D perhaps matches TRBD2 (5 bases). V was clipped by 0 bases and J by 0 bases, with 15 bases between them. CDR3 length equals 17 residues. CDR1 and CDR2 from the germline V gene are MNHEY and SVGEGT.

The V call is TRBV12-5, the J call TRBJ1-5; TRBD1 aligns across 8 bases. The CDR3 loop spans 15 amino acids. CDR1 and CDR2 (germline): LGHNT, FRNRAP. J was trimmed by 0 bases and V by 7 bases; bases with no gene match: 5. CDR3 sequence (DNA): TGTGCTAGTGCCCCGACAGGGGATAGCAATCAGCCCCAGCATTTT. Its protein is CASAPTGDSNQPQHF.

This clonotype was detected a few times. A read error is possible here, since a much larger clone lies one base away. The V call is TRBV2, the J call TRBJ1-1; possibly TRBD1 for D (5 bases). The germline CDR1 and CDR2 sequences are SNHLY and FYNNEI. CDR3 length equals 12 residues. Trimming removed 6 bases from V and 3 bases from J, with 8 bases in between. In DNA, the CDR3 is TGTGCCAGCAGCTCGGGGGACACTGAAGCTTTCTTT. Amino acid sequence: CASSSGDTEAFF.

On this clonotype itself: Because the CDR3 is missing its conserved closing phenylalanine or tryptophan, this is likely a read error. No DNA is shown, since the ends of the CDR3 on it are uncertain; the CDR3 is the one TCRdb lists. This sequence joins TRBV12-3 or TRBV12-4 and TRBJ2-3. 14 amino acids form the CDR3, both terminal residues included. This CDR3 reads CASRSREVYEQYFV.

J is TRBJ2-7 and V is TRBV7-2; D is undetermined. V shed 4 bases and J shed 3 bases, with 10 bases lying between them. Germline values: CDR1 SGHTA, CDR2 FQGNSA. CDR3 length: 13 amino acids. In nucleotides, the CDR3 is TGTGCCAGCAGCTACCTACCGGGCTACGAGCAGTACTTC. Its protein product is CASSYLPGYEQYF. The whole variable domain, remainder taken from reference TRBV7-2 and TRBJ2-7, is GAGVSQSPSNKVTEKGKDVELRCDPISGHTALYWYRQSLGQGLEFLIYFQGNSAPDKSGLPSDRFSAERTGGSVSTLTIQRTQQEDSAVYLCASSYLPGYEQYFGPGTRLTVT.

CDR3 coding DNA: TGTGCCAGTAGGGGGACAGGGGCCTACGAGCAGTACTTC. Amino acid sequence: CASRGTGAYEQYF. The J gene is TRBJ2-7, the V gene TRBV19; 10 nucleotides agree with TRBD1. CDR3 length equals 13 residues. Looked up from germline, CDR1 is LNHDA and CDR2 is SQIVND (reference sequence). J lost 2 bases, V lost 6 bases, and 1 base had no gene match.

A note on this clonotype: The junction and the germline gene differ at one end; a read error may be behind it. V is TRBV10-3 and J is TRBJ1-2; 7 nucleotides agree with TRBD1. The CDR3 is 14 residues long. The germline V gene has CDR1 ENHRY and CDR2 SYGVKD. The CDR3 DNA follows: TGTGCCATTAGTGAGGAGGACAGGAACTATGGCTACACCTTC. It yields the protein CAISEEDRNYGYTF.